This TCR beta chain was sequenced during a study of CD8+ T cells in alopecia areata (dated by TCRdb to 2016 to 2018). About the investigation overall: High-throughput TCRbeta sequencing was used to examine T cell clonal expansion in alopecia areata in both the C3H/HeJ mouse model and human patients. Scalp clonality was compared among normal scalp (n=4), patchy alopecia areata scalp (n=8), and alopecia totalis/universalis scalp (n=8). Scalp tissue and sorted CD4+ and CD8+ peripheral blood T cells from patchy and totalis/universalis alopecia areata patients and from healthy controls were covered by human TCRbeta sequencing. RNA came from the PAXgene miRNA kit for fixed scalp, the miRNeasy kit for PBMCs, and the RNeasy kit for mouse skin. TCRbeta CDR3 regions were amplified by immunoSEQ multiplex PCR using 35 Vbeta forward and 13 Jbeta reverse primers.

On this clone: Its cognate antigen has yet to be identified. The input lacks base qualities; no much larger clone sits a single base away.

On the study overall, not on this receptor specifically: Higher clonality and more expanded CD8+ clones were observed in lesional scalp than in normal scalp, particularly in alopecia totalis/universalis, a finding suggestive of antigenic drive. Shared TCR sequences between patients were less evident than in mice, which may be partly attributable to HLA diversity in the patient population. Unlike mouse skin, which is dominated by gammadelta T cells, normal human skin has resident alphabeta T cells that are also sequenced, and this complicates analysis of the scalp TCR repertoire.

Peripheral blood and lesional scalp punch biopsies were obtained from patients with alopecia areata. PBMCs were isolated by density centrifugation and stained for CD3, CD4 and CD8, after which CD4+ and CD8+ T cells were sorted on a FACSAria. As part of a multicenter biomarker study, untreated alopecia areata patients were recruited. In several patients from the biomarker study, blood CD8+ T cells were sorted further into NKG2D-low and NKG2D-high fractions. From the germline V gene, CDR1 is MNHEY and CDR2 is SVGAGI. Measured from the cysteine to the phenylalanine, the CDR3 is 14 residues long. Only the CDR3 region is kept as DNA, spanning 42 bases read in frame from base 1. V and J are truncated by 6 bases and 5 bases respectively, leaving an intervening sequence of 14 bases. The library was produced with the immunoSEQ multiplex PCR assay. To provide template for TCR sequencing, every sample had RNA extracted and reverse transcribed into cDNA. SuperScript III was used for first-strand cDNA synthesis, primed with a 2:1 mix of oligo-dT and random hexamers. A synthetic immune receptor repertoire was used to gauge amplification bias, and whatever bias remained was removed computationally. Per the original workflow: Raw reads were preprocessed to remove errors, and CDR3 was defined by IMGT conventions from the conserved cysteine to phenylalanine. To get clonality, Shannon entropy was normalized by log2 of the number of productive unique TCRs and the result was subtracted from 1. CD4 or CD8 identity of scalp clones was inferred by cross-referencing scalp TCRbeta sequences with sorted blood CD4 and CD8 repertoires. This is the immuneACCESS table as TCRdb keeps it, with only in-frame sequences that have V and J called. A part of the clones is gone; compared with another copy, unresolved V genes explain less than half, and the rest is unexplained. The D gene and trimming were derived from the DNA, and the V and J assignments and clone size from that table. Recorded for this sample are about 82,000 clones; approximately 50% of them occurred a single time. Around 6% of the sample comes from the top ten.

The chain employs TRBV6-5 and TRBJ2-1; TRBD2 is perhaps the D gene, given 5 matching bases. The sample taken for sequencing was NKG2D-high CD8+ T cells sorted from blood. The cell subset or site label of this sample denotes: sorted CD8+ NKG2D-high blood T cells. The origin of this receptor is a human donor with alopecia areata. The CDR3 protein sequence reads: CASRIGLEHNEQFF. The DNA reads TGTGCCAGCAGGATCGGACTGGAACACAATGAGCAGTTCTTC.